Listed here are 18 T cell receptor beta chains from one sample, sequenced in a study of T cell repertoires in cytomegalovirus infection. TCRdb used MiXCR to reprocess the reads, holding one entry per CDR3 protein. The sample yields a few hundred thousand distinct CDR3 sequences, over 15% seen once. Sample: PBMCs. The receptors come from a human donor in good health (CMV status not recorded). Some clones in this sample may be carry-over from other donors' samples.

At least ten counts were recorded for this clonotype. V gene TRBV7-2 combines with J gene TRBJ2-5; D not certain. This CDR3 has 14 residues. CDR1 is SGHTA and CDR2 is FQGNSA in the germline V gene. V lost 5 bases, J lost 5 bases, and 15 bases lay in between. In DNA, the CDR3 is TGTGCCAGCAGCGTTACCCGAGCGAGGGAGACCCAGTACTTC. Translation gives CASSVTRARETQYF.

This clonotype was detected only a few times. V and J are TRBV20-1 and TRBJ2-3; 10 nucleotides match TRBD2. Germline V gives CDR1 DFQATT, CDR2 SNEGSKA (reference sequence). V lost 6 bases and J lost 2; bases outside the gene matches: 5. The CDR3 has 14 residues. This chain's CDR3 is CSAPGLADTDTQYF. Written as DNA, the CDR3 is TGCAGTGCCCCAGGACTAGCGGACACAGATACGCAGTATTTT.

The CDR3 DNA reads TGCGCCAGCAGCCAAGATTGGGCGGCGGAGCCCCAGCATTTT. Its translation is CASSQDWAAEPQHF. The chain employs TRBV4-1 and TRBJ1-5, with no clear D. V lost 0 bases, J lost 8 bases, and 11 bases lay in between. The germline gives CDR1 MGHRA, CDR2 YSYEKL. The CDR3 contains 14 residues.

This clonotype was counted many times. The chain couples TRBV7-2 to TRBJ2-2, with a possible D match to TRBD2 (5 bases). This CDR3 contains 13 residues. The V and J ends lost 5 bases and 5 bases respectively, with 9 bases between them. Germline CDR1 and CDR2: SGHTA and FQGNSA. The DNA for the CDR3 is TGTGCCAGCAGCCCAACTAGAACCGGGGAGCTGTTTTTT. It specifies CASSPTRTGELFF.

V is TRBV11-1 and J is TRBJ2-3; 13 positions agree with TRBD2. Germline V gene sequence: CDR1 SGHAT, CDR2 FQDESV (reference sequence). V lost 0 bases to trimming and J lost 6 bases; unmatched junction nucleotides: 6. This CDR3 region has 17 residues. Here the CDR3 reads CASSLAPGLAGSDTQYF. The CDR3 DNA reads TGTGCCAGCAGCTTAGCTCCGGGACTAGCGGGGTCGGATACGCAGTATTTT.

This clonotype was seen repeatedly, ten times or more. The chain joins TRBV7-9 to TRBJ1-4; 11 positions match TRBD1. From germline, CDR1 is SEHNR and CDR2 FQNEAQ (reference sequence). The CDR3 is 16 residues long. Losses at the gene ends were 2 bases for V and 8 bases for J; bases not matched to a gene: 7. CDR3 loop: CASSLLSGQGEEKLFF. CDR3 bases: TGTGCCAGCAGCTTATTATCGGGACAGGGGGAAGAAAAACTGTTTTTT.

This clonotype showed up just a few times. The chain joins TRBV29-1 to TRBJ1-1; D gene uncertain. V was shortened by 7 bases and J by 5 bases, with 8 bases between the two germline ends. The length of the CDR3 is 10 residues. The V gene's germline CDR1 is SQVTM and CDR2 ANQGSEA. CDR3 sequence reads: CSAELTEAFF. CDR3 DNA sequence: TGCAGCGCCGAACTTACTGAAGCTTTCTTT.

The table lists this clonotype with many counts. CDR3 nucleotide sequence: TGTGCCAGCAGCTCCCGACGACAGGGAGTAGCAGATACGCAGTATTTT. Amino acid sequence: CASSSRRQGVADTQYF. J is TRBJ2-3 and V is TRBV11-2; TRBD1 agrees at 7 bases. V shed 4 bases, J shed 4 bases, and the junction held 11 bases outside the gene matches. The CDR3 spans 16 residues. The V gene's germline CDR1 is SGHAT and CDR2 FQNNGV.

A note on this clonotype: A much larger clone lies a single base off, so this may be a read error. The V and J genes are TRBV11-1 and TRBJ2-5, with D unclear. CDR1 SGHAT and CDR2 FQDESV come from the germline V gene (reference sequence). The CDR3 is 13 residues long. The CDR3 is CASSRGGQETRYF. CDR3 nucleotide sequence: TGTGCCAGCAGCCGAGGCGGCCAAGAGACCCGGTACTTC.

This clonotype was detected many times. The gene calls are TRBV7-2 and TRBJ2-1, with 9 bases that match TRBD1. Per germline, CDR1 SGHTA and CDR2 FQGNSA. The CDR3 is 14 residues long. With 6 bases clipped from V and 6 bases from J, the junction kept 6 bases outside the gene matches. In DNA form, the CDR3 reads TGTGCCAGCAGTCGACAGGGGGTCTCCAATGAGCAGTTCTTC. It encodes CASSRQGVSNEQFF.

This clonotype was detected a few times. The gene calls are TRBV7-8 and TRBJ2-5, with D maybe TRBD2 (6 bases). The CDR3 spans 14 residues. Germline CDR1 and CDR2: SGHVS and FQNEAQ. V lost 10 bases and J 0 bases, leaving 15 bases between the germline ends. CDR3 DNA sequence: TGTGCCAACGGTCGGGGCGGGGACCAAGAGACCCAGTACTTC. Encoded protein: CANGRGGDQETQYF.

V gene TRBV28 combines with J gene TRBJ1-2, with TRBD1 matching over 7 bases. Germline V gives CDR1 MDHEN, CDR2 SYDVKM. The CDR3 spans 15 residues. The V and J ends lost 6 bases and 1 base, in that order; junction bases with no gene match: 8. CDR3 sequence: CASRPTDRDNYGYTF. In DNA, the CDR3 is TGTGCCAGCAGGCCGACCGACAGGGATAACTATGGCTACACCTTC.

This sequence joins TRBV4-2 and TRBJ1-4; TRBD1 matches at 10 bases. The CDR3 has 17 amino acids. CDR1 and CDR2 (germline): LGHNA, YNFKEQ. Germline trimming cut 0 bases from V and 8 bases from J; bases unmatched to any gene: 9. The CDR3 here is CASSQDLLGTGEEKLFF. In DNA form, the CDR3 reads TGTGCCAGCAGCCAAGATCTTTTGGGGACAGGGGAAGAAAAACTGTTTTTT.

CDR3: CASSLAVADSYNEQFF. CDR3 DNA: TGTGCCAGCAGCTTAGCGGTAGCGGACTCCTACAATGAGCAGTTCTTC. The chain couples TRBV7-7 to TRBJ2-1; weak D call: TRBD2 (6 bases). V was shortened by 0 bases and J by 0 bases, with 9 bases between the two germline ends. CDR1 is SSHAT, CDR2 FNYEAQ, per germline (reference sequence). The CDR3 loop spans 16 amino acids.

V gene TRBV14 combines with J gene TRBJ2-1; D is uncertain. The CDR3 consists of 15 residues. The V end lost 3 bases, the J end lost 0 bases, and 9 bases lay between the germline ends. Germline CDR1 is SGHDN and CDR2 is FVKESK. CDR3 sequence reads: CASSQIDGSYNEQFF. The CDR3 DNA reads as TGTGCCAGCAGCCAGATCGATGGCTCCTACAATGAGCAGTTCTTC.

The rearrangement uses TRBV14 and TRBJ2-5; TRBD2 matches 10 bases. Germline V gives CDR1 SGHDN, CDR2 FVKESK. This CDR3 comprises 16 residues. With V trimmed by 1 base and J by 4 bases, 6 bases remained unmatched. The CDR3 region is CASSQVASGRGETQYF. The CDR3 DNA follows: TGTGCCAGCAGCCAAGTAGCTAGCGGGAGAGGAGAGACCCAGTACTTC.

There are many counts of this clonotype. This chain uses TRBV7-6 with TRBJ1-3; D is unclear. This CDR3 spans 15 amino acids. The germline gives CDR1 SGHVS, CDR2 FNYEAQ. The germline V and J ends were trimmed by 4 bases and 3 bases, with 13 bases remaining between them. The CDR3 protein is CASSSALPSGNTIYF. The DNA for the CDR3 is TGTGCCAGCAGCTCGGCCTTACCTAGTGGAAACACCATATATTTT.

CDR3 bases: TGTGCCAGCAGCCAAGAGAGCTCGGGTTTTCGATCAATTACAGATACGCAGTATTTT. This encodes CASSQESSGFRSITDTQYF. The J gene is TRBJ2-3, the V gene TRBV14; D is ambiguous. Germline V gene sequence: CDR1 SGHDN, CDR2 FVKESK. This CDR3 is 19 amino acids long. V dropped 0 bases and J dropped 3 bases, with 22 bases sitting between them.